This entry lists 18 T cell receptor beta chains sequenced from one sample in a study of cytomegalovirus exposure and HLA in healthy donors. PCR primers comprised 60 Vbeta and 13 Jbeta primers. Method: immunoSEQ multiplex PCR; TCRdb's copy keeps in-frame clones and lacks some. The repertoire has around 93,000 clones, approximately 81% of them found once; the top ten carry over 3%. Sequenced sample: PBMCs. The receptors derive from a woman between 40 and 55 years old in good health and CMV-seronegative.

This chain's CDR3 is CATSRGSSGPSQPQHF. CDR3 DNA sequence: TGTGCCACCAGCAGAGGGTCCAGCGGCCCCAGTCAGCCCCAGCATTTT. This chain uses TRBV15 with TRBJ1-5; D not certain. The CDR3 sequence is 16 residues long. The germline V gene encodes CDR1 LNHNV and CDR2 YYDKDF (reference sequence). The V end was cut by 1 base, the J end by 6 bases, with 16 bases between.

Only one count was recorded for this clone. The chain joins TRBV6-1 to TRBJ2-3; the D gene is possibly TRBD2 (5 bases). The CDR3 is 14 amino acids. Germline-derived CDR1 and CDR2 are MNHNS and SASEGT. Trimming removed 8 bases from V and 6 bases from J, with 18 bases in between. CDR3 residues: CASGSKTTLDTQYF. For the CDR3, the DNA is TGTGCCAGCGGAAGTAAGACTACGTTGGATACGCAGTATTTT.

The chain has TRBV28 and TRBJ2-2; possibly TRBD1 for D (6 bases). The CDR3 contains 18 residues. Germline CDR1 is MDHEN and CDR2 is SYDVKM. V was cut by 5 bases and J by 1 base, with 20 bases left in between. CDR3 loop: CASSPQKRSRGNTGELFF. The CDR3 DNA reads TGTGCCAGCAGTCCACAGAAGAGGAGCAGGGGGAACACCGGGGAGCTGTTTTTT.

The chain combines TRBV6-5 with TRBJ1-2; 9 nucleotides align to TRBD1. This CDR3 spans 14 amino acids. J lost 8 bases, V lost 6 bases, and 10 bases had no gene match. Germline CDR1 is MNHEY and CDR2 is SVGAGI. This chain's CDR3 is CASSLQGTGYGYTF. In DNA form, the CDR3 reads TGTGCCAGCAGCCTACAGGGGACAGGGTACGGCTACACCTTC.

The rearrangement links TRBV7-2 to TRBJ2-5, with 9 bases that match TRBD2. The CDR3 length is 15 residues. Germline V gene data show CDR1 as SGHTA and CDR2 as FQGNSA. With V trimmed by 6 bases and J by 2 bases, 7 bases remained unmatched. CDR3 sequence (DNA): TGTGCCAGCAGTAGGGCTAGCGGGATTCAAGAGACCCAGTACTTC. It specifies CASSRASGIQETQYF.

The chain links TRBV7-2 to TRBJ1-1; the D is unclear. Looked up from germline, CDR1 is SGHTA and CDR2 is FQGNSA. The CDR3 is 11 amino acids. V was pared by 4 bases and J by 7 bases, with 7 bases between. The CDR3 here is CASSSRGEAFF. The CDR3, as DNA: TGTGCCAGCAGCTCCAGAGGTGAAGCTTTCTTT.

The chain uses TRBV5-1 and TRBJ2-6, with 9 bases identical to TRBD1. There are 18 residues in the CDR3. The V gene's germline CDR1 is SGHRS and CDR2 YFSETQ. The trim removed 5 bases at V and 0 bases at J, leaving 9 bases unmatched. Here the CDR3 reads CASSRELTGGSGANVLTF. Here the CDR3 DNA reads TGCGCCAGCAGTCGGGAACTGACAGGGGGCTCTGGGGCCAACGTCCTGACTTTC. Full variable domain (outside the CDR3, taken from reference TRBV5-1 and TRBJ2-6): KAGVTQTPRYLIKTRGQQVTLSCSPISGHRSVSWYQQTPGQGLQFLFEYFSETQRNKGNFPGRFSGRQFSNSRSEMNVSTLELGDSALYLCASSRELTGGSGANVLTFGAGSRLTVL.

The J gene is TRBJ1-1, the V gene TRBV5-5; tentative D call: TRBD1 (5 bases). The CDR3 spans 16 residues. Germline V gene data show CDR1 as SGHKS and CDR2 as YYEKEE (reference sequence). V shed 1 base and J shed 0 bases, with 13 bases lying between them. The CDR3 bases are TGTGCCAGCAGCTTGCAGGGACTAAACATGAACACTGAAGCTTTCTTT. This gives the protein CASSLQGLNMNTEAFF.

The chain carries TRBV15 and TRBJ2-1, with a weak D call TRBD2 (7 bases). V lost 2 bases to trimming and J lost 9 bases, with 26 bases between them. The CDR3 runs 18 residues. Germline CDR1 and CDR2: LNHNV and YYDKDF (reference sequence). Written as DNA, the CDR3 is TGTGCCACCAGCAGATTTACTTCGCGGGAGTACAGGGCGGGTGAGCAGTTCTTC. The encoded protein is CATSRFTSREYRAGEQFF.

The chain couples TRBV7-9 to TRBJ1-4; possibly TRBD1 for D (6 bases). V lost 10 bases and J lost 3, with 15 bases in between. Looked up from germline, CDR1 is SEHNR and CDR2 is FQNEAQ (reference sequence). The CDR3 spans 14 residues. CDR3 sequence: CATIPQGSNEKLFF. CDR3 coding DNA: TGTGCCACGATTCCACAGGGATCTAATGAAAAACTGTTTTTT.

The chain employs TRBV27 and TRBJ1-1; no reliable D call. Per germline, CDR1 MNHEY and CDR2 SMNVEV (reference sequence). Trimming took 6 bases from V and 5 from J, leaving 10 bases between them. The CDR3 runs 12 residues. For the CDR3, the DNA is TGTGCCAGCAGAGGAGGGTGGACTGAAGCTTTCTTT. This encodes CASRGGWTEAFF.

This clone was detected a few times. The rearrangement links TRBV10-1 to TRBJ1-5; D uncertain. Germline V lookup: CDR1 WNHNN, CDR2 SYGVQD (reference sequence). The CDR3 length is 13 residues. The ends were cut back, 3 bases at V and 4 bases at J, with 7 bases in the middle. The CDR3 coding sequence is TGCGCCAGCAGTGACAATCTAAATCAGCCCCAGCATTTT. Its translation: CASSDNLNQPQHF.

This clone has just one count. The chain joins TRBV29-1 to TRBJ2-1; D perhaps matches TRBD2 (6 bases). Germline lookup yields CDR1 SQVTM and CDR2 ANQGSEA. This CDR3 has 16 residues. The V gene lost 7 bases and the J gene lost 0 bases, with 19 bases spanning the gap. CDR3 region: CSAPGWAGSSYNEQFF. CDR3 coding DNA: TGCAGCGCCCCGGGCTGGGCGGGGTCCTCCTACAATGAGCAGTTCTTC.

J is TRBJ2-3 and V is TRBV5-4, with D perhaps matching TRBD1 (5 bases). Per germline, CDR1 SGHNT and CDR2 YYREEE (reference sequence). The CDR3 sequence is 15 residues long. Trimming took 2 bases from V and 6 from J, leaving 16 bases between them. CDR3 nucleotide sequence: TGTGCCAGCAGCTTAGGGGCTACGTTGGGGGATACGCAGTATTTT. Protein sequence: CASSLGATLGDTQYF.

CDR3 sequence reads: CASSPRPGSAPANYGYTF. The CDR3 DNA sequence: TGTGCCAGCTCACCACGACCGGGATCCGCCCCGGCTAACTATGGCTACACCTTC. The chain links TRBV18 to TRBJ1-2; D not resolved. Germline V gene sequence: CDR1 KGHSH, CDR2 LQKENI. This CDR3 comprises 18 residues. V was clipped by 1 base and J by 0 bases, with 18 bases between them.

The V call is TRBV29-1, the J call TRBJ1-1, with D possibly being TRBD1 (5 bases). The CDR3 consists of 13 residues. Trimming removed 3 bases at V and 1 base at J, with 9 bases between. Per the germline V gene, CDR1 is SQVTM and CDR2 is ANQGSEA. In nucleotides, the CDR3 is TGCAGCGTTGAGGGACTGCCGAACACTGAAGCTTTCTTT. This translates into CSVEGLPNTEAFF.

This clone has more than one count but fewer than ten. The chain joins TRBV4-3 to TRBJ2-7; perhaps TRBD2 as D (5 bases). This CDR3 contains 13 residues. Germline V gene lookup returns CDR1 LGHNA and CDR2 YSLEER. V was pared by 5 bases and J by 1 base, with 9 bases between. CDR3 loop: CASSWRLSYEQYF. The CDR3 region has the DNA TGCGCCAGCAGCTGGAGGCTGTCCTACGAGCAGTACTTC.

This rearrangement joins TRBV5-4 to TRBJ2-7, with D possibly TRBD2 on 5 matching bases. Germline lookup yields CDR1 SGHNT and CDR2 YYREEE (reference sequence). This CDR3 has 15 residues. V was shortened by 7 bases and J by 2 bases, with 19 bases between the two germline ends. CDR3 DNA sequence: TGTGCCAGCGGTATCGAGGGCCTAGAAACCTACGAGCAGTACTTC. Its protein is CASGIEGLETYEQYF.